This T cell receptor beta chain was documented in a study of cytomegalovirus exposure and HLA in healthy donors. PCR amplification relied on 60 Vbeta primers (plus 13 Jbeta primers). Sequencing was performed with immunoSEQ multiplex PCR; in TCRdb, only in-frame clones are kept and a portion is missing. The table has approximately 160,000 clones, roughly 76% seen once. Germline V gene lookup returns CDR1 MDHEN and CDR2 SYDVKM. The CDR3 runs 13 residues. With 6 bases clipped from V and 7 bases from J, the junction kept 5 bases outside the gene matches. Study results and limitations: Three chains linked to CMV were shown in vitro to be specific for CMV antigens. It emerged from a later analysis that several of the most significant clusters appeared to be linked to common viral pathogens. Usually a TCR sequence was rare, but some public TCRs were found in many donors.

On this clone: The antigen remains unidentified.

The specimen was PBMCs. The genes are TRBV28 and TRBJ1-4, with 7 bases identical to TRBD1. This TCR derives from a human donor in good health. CDR3: CASSTGQVEKLFF. For the CDR3, the DNA is TGTGCCAGCAGCACTGGACAGGTTGAAAAACTGTTTTTT.